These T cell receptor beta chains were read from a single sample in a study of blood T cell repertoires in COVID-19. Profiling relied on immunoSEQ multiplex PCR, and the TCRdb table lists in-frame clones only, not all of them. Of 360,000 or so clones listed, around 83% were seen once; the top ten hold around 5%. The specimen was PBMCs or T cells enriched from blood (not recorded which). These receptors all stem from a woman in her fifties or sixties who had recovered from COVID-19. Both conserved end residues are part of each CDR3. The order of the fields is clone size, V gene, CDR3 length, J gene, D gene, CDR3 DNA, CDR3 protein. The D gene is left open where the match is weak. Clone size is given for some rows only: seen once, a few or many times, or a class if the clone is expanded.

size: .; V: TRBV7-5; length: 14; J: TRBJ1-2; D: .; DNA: TGTGCCAGAAGCTGGACCGAGACAGTCTATGGCTACACCTTC; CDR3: CARSWTETVYGYTF
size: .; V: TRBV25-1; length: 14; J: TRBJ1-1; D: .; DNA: TGTGCCAGCAGTGAATATCCAGGGTCCACTGAAGCTTTCTTT; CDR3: CASSEYPGSTEAFF
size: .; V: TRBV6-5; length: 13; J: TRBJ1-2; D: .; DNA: TGTGCCAGCAGTTATCAGGGGAACTATGGCTACACCTTC; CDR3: CASSYQGNYGYTF
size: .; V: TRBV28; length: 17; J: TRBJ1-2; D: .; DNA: TGTGCCAGCAGTTCCTCCCCCCGTGGACAGAGCCTGTATGGCTACACCTTC; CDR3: CASSSSPRGQSLYGYTF
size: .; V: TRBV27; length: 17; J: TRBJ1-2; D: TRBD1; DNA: TGTGCCAGCAGTCTCTCCGGGACAGGGGGGTTAATTGAGGGCTACACCTTC; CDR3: CASSLSGTGGLIEGYTF
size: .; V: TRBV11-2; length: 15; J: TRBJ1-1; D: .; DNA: TGTGCCAGCAGCTCCCTAGGACAGCTAAACACTGAAGCTTTCTTT; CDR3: CASSSLGQLNTEAFF
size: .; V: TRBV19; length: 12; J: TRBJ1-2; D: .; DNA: TGTGCCAGTATAAGGGAGGGTTCTGGCTACACCTTC; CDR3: CASIREGSGYTF
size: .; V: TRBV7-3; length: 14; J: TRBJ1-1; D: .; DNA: TGTGCCAGCAGCTTCGAAGGGAGGAACACTGAAGCTTTCTTT; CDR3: CASSFEGRNTEAFF
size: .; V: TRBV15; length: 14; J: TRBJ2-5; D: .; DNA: TGTGCCACCAGCAGAGATCAGGCAGGAGAGACCCAGTACTTC; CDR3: CATSRDQAGETQYF
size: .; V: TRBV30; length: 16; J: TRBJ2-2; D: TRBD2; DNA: TGTGCCTGGAGCGCCGGGACTAGCGGGAGCACCGGGGAGCTGTTTTTT; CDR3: CAWSAGTSGSTGELFF
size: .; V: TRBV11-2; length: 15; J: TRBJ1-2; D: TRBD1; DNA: TGTGCCAGCAGCTCAACCGGGACAGGGGCTTTTGGCTACACCTTC; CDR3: CASSSTGTGAFGYTF
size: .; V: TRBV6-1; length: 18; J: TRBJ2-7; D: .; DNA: TGTGCCAGCAGTGTGGGGGGGGGCAGGGGGCGGATTCGCTACGAGCAGTACTTC; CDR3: CASSVGGGRGRIRYEQYF
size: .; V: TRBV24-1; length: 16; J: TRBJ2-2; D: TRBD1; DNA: TGTGCCACCAGTGATTCGGGACAGGGGGCTGTCGGGGAGCTGTTTTTT; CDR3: CATSDSGQGAVGELFF
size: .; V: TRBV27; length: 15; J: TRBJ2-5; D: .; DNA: TGTGCCAGCAGTTTATTTCCCCTGTCGGGTGAGACCCAGTACTTC; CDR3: CASSLFPLSGETQYF
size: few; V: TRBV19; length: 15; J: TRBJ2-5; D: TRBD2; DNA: TGTGCCAGTAGTAGGGGAGGGTCCTTCCAAGAGACCCAGTACTTC; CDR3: CASSRGGSFQETQYF
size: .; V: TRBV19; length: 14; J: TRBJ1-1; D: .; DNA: TGTGCCAGTTGCAGTCGACTCTTGAACACTGAAGCTTTCTTT; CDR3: CASCSRLLNTEAFF
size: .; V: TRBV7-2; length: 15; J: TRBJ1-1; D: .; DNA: TGTGCCAGCAGCTTTATGGGCAGGGAGGGCACTGAAGCTTTCTTT; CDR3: CASSFMGREGTEAFF
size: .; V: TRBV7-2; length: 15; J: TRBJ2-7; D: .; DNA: TGTGCCAGCAGGCTAGCAGGGGTGGGTACCTACGAGCAGTACTTC; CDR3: CASRLAGVGTYEQYF
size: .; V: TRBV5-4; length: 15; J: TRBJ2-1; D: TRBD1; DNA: TGTGCCAGCAGCTATGACAGGGGGCGAGGCAATGAGCAGTTCTTC; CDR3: CASSYDRGRGNEQFF
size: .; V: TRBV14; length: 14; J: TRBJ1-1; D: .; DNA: TGTGCCAGCAGCCAAGGGACGGAGGTTTCTCAAGCTTTCTTT; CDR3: CASSQGTEVSQAFF
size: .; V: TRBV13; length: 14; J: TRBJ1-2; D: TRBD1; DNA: TGTGCCAGCACCAAATTAGGACAGGGTGGTGGCTACACCTTC; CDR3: CASTKLGQGGGYTF
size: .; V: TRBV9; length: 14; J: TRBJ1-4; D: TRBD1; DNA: TGTGCCAGCAGCGTAGGACAGGGTGGGGAAAAACTGTTTTTT; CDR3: CASSVGQGGEKLFF
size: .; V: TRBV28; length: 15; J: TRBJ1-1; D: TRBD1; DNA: TGTGCCAGCAGAGAGTTGACAGGGGGGTACACTGAAGCTTTCTTT; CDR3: CASRELTGGYTEAFF